This TCR beta chain originates from a study of T cell responses to AZD1222 COVID-19 vaccine. Sequencing was performed with immunoSEQ multiplex PCR; in TCRdb, only in-frame clones are kept and a portion is missing. The sample yields some 130,000 clones, around 92% seen once. The junction had 3 bases not matched to a gene; V was cut back by 0 bases and J by 2 bases. This CDR3 is 15 amino acids long. Per germline, CDR1 SGDLS and CDR2 YYNGEE. Sequences were derived from peripheral blood, sampled 28 days after the second AZD1222 dose. The receptor was derived from an adult who received the AZD1222 COVID-19 vaccine. This chain links TRBV9 with TRBJ2-7; 9 positions match TRBD1. The CDR3 region has the DNA TGTGCCAGCAGCGTAGGTGGGACAGGGCCCTACGAGCAGTACTTC. Protein product: CASSVGGTGPYEQYF.